This T cell receptor (beta chain) derives from a study of T cells in Graves' hyperthyroidism and ophthalmopathy. RNA transcripts were the template for amplifying TCR beta CDR3 regions. A first-round RT-PCR of the TCR CDR3 used the HTBI primer set. MiXCR, applied by TCRdb to the multiplex PCR reads, yields one record per CDR3 protein. The table includes 490,000 or so distinct CDR3 sequences, 40% to 55% detected once. On this clonotype itself: Its antigen is unidentified.

From germline, CDR1 is SGDLS and CDR2 YYNGEE. CDR3 length: 18 residues. The V and J ends lost 3 bases and 1 base respectively, with 17 bases between them. Overall study results and limits: Before onset, by a median of approximately 6.2 months, the model predicted ophthalmopathy.

Sequenced material: peripheral blood or thyroid tissue (not recorded which). This rearrangement joins TRBV9 to TRBJ1-6; D uncertain. This sequence was found in an adult woman with Graves' disease, either hyperthyroidism or ophthalmopathy (not recorded which). The CDR3 nucleotides are TGTGCCAGCAGCGACTCCGAGGTGGGAGGGTCCTATAATTCACCCCTCCACTTT. Protein sequence: CASSDSEVGGSYNSPLHF.